The T cell receptor beta chain under discussion was sequenced for a study of OX40 agonist ivuxolimab in advanced cancers. This clone is a singleton in its sample. This CDR3 is 14 amino acids long. Trimming took off 4 bases at V and 0 bases at J, with 11 bases between the two ends. Germline CDR1 and CDR2: SGDLS and YYNGEE. Assay used: immunoSEQ multiplex PCR; TCRdb lists only in-frame clones, some missing. This table holds some 60,000 clones, more than 75% found once. Material: CD4+ or CD8+ T cells sorted from blood, obtained in a trial of the OX40 agonist ivuxolimab. This chain links TRBV9 with TRBJ2-7, with D possibly matching TRBD2 (6 bases). The receptor comes from an adult with an advanced solid tumor such as melanoma, head and neck, liver or kidney cancer. The CDR3 sequence: CASSRESSSYEQYF. For the CDR3, the DNA is TGTGCCAGCAGCCGGGAGTCGAGCTCCTACGAGCAGTACTTC. Full variable domain (outside the CDR3, taken from reference TRBV9 and TRBJ2-7): DSGVTQTPKHLITATGQRVTLRCSPRSGDLSVYWYQQSLDQGLQFLIQYYNGEERAKGNILERFSAQQFPDLHSELNLSSLELGDSALYFCASSRESSSYEQYFGPGTRLTVT.